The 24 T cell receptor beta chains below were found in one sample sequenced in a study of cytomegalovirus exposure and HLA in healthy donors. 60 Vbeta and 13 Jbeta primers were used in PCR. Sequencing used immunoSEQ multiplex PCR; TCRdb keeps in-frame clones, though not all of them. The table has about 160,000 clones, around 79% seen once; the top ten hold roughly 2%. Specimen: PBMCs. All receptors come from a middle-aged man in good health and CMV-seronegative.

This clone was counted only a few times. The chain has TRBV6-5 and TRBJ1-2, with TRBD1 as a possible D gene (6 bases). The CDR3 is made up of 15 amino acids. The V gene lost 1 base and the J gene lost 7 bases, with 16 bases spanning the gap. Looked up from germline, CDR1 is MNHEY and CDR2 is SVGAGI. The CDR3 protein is CASSYLRQEPAGYTF. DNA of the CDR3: TGTGCCAGCAGTTACTTAAGACAGGAACCCGCTGGCTACACCTTC.

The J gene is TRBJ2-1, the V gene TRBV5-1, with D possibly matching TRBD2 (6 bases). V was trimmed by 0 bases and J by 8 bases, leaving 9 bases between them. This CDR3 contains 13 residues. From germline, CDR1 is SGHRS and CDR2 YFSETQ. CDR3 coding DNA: TGCGCCAGCAGCTTGGGTGGCGGGGATGAGCAGTTCTTC. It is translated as CASSLGGGDEQFF.

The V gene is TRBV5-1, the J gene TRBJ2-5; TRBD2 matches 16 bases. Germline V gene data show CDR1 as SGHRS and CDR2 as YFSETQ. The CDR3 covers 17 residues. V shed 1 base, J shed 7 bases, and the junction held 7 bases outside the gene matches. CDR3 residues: CASSLRGLAGGSGTQYF. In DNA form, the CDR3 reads TGCGCCAGCAGCTTGAGGGGACTAGCGGGAGGGTCCGGGACCCAGTACTTC.

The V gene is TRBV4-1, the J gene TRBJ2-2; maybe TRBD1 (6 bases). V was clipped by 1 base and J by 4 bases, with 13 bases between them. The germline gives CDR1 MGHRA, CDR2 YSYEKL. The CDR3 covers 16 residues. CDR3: CASSQVGRGPTGELFF. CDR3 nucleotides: TGCGCCAGCAGCCAAGTGGGCAGGGGACCCACCGGGGAGCTGTTTTTT.

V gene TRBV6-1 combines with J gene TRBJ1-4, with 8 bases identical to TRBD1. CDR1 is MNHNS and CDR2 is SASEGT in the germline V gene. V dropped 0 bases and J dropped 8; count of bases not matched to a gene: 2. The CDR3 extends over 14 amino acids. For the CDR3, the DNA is TGTGCCAGCAGTGAAGCGAGGACAGGGGAAAAACTGTTTTTT. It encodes CASSEARTGEKLFF.

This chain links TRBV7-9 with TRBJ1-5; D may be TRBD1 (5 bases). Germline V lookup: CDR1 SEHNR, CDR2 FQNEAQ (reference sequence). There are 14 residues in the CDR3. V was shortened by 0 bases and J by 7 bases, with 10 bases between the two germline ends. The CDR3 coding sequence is TGTGCCAGCAGCTTAGCAGGGGTACGACAGCCCCAGCATTTT. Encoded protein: CASSLAGVRQPQHF.

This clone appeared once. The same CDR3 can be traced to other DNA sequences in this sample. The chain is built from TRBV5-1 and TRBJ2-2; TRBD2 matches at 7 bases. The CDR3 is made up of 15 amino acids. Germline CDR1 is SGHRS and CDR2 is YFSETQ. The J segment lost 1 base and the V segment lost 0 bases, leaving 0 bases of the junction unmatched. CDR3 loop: CASSLAGGNTGELFF. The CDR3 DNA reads TGCGCCAGCAGCTTGGCGGGAGGGAACACCGGGGAGCTGTTTTTT.

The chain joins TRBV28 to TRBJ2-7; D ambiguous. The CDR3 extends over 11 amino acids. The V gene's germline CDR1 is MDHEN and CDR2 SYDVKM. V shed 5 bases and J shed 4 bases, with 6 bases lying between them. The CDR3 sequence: CASSSYYEQYF. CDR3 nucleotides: TGTGCCAGCAGTAGCTATTACGAGCAGTACTTC.

The CDR3 DNA reads TGTGCCAGCTCACCCAGCCGGGAGGACAATGAGCAGTTCTTC. It yields the protein CASSPSREDNEQFF. The chain carries TRBV18 and TRBJ2-1; TRBD2 matches 7 bases. Germline CDR1 reads KGHSH; CDR2 reads LQKENI. Trimming took 3 bases from V and 5 from J; bases not matched to a gene: 4. The CDR3 is 14 amino acids.

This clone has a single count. This CDR3 reads CASSLWGDIGGVNQPQHF. Here the CDR3 DNA reads TGTGCCAGCAGTTTATGGGGGGACATAGGGGGCGTCAATCAGCCCCAGCATTTT. The chain couples TRBV28 to TRBJ1-5, with TRBD1 matching over 7 bases. Germline CDR1 MDHEN, CDR2 SYDVKM. The V and J ends lost 0 bases and 3 bases, in that order; junction bases with no gene match: 11. This CDR3 has 18 residues. The entire variable domain, with the rest obtained from reference TRBV28 and TRBJ1-5, is as follows: DVKVTQSSRYLVKRTGEKVFLECVQDMDHENMFWYRQDPGLGLRLIYFSYDVKMKEKGDIPEGYSVSREKKERFSLILESASTNQTSMYLCASSLWGDIGGVNQPQHFGDGTRLSIL.

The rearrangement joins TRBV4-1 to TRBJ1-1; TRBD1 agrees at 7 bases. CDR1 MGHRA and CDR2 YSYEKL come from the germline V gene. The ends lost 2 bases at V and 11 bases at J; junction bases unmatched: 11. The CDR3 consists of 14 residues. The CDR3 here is CASSQQGTAAAAFF. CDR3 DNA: TGCGCCAGCAGCCAACAAGGGACAGCCGCTGCCGCTTTCTTT.

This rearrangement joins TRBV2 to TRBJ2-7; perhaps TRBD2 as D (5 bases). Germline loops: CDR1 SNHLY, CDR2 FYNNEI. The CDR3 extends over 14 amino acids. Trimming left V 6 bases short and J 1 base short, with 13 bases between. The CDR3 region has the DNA TGTGCCAGCAGGCCCGGGTCGGGATCCTACGAGCAGTACTTC. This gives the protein CASRPGSGSYEQYF.

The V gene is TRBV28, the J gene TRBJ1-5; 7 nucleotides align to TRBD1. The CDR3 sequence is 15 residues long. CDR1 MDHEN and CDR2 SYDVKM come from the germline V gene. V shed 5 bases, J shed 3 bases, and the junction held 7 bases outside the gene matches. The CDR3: CASSLRDRYNQPQHF. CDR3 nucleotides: TGTGCCAGCAGTCTACGGGACAGATACAATCAGCCCCAGCATTTT.

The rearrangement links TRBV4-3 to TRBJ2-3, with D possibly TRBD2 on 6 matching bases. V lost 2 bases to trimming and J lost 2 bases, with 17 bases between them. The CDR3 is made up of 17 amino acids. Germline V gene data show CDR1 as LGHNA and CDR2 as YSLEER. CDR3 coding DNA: TGCGCCAGCAGCCAATCAAAACTAGCCGGGCACACAGATACGCAGTATTTT. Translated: CASSQSKLAGHTDTQYF.

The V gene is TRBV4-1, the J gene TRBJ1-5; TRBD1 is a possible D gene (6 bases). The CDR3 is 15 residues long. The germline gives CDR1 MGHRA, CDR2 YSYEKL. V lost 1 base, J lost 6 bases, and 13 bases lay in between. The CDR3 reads CASSQVGAYGQPQHF. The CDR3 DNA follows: TGCGCCAGCAGCCAAGTGGGGGCTTACGGTCAGCCCCAGCATTTT.

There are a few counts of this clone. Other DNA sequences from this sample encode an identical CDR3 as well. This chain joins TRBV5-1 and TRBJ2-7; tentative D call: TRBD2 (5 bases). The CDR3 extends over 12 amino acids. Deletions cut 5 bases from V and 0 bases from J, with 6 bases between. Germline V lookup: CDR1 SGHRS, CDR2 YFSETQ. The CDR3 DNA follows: TGCGCCAGCAGTCGGGACTCCTACGAGCAGTACTTC. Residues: CASSRDSYEQYF.

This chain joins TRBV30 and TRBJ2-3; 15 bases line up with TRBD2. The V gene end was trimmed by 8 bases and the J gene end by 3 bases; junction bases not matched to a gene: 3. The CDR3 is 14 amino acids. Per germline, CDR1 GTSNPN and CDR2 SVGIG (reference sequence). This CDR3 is CAGGTSGRTDTQYF. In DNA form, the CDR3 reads TGTGCCGGAGGGACTAGCGGGAGGACAGATACGCAGTATTTT.

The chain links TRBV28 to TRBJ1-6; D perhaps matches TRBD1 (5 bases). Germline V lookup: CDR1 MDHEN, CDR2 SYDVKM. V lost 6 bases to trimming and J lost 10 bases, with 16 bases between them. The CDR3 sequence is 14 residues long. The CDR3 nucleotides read TGTGCCAGCAGGGGGGGTTTTTTAGGGTCACCCCTCCACTTT. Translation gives CASRGGFLGSPLHF. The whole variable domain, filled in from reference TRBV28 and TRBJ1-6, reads DVKVTQSSRYLVKRTGEKVFLECVQDMDHENMFWYRQDPGLGLRLIYFSYDVKMKEKGDIPEGYSVSREKKERFSLILESASTNQTSMYLCASRGGFLGSPLHFGNGTRLTVT.

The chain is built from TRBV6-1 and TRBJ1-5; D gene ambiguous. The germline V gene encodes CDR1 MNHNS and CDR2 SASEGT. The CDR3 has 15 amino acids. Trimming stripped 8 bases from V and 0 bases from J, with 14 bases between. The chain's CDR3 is CASEGALYSNQPQHF. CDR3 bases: TGTGCCAGCGAGGGCGCCCTATATAGCAATCAGCCCCAGCATTTT.

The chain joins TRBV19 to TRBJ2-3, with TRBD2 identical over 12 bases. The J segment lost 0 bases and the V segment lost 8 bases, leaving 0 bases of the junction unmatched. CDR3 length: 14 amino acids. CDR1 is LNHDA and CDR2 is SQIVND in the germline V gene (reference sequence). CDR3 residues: CASGTSGSTDTQYF. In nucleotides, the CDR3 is TGTGCCAGTGGGACTAGCGGGAGCACAGATACGCAGTATTTT.

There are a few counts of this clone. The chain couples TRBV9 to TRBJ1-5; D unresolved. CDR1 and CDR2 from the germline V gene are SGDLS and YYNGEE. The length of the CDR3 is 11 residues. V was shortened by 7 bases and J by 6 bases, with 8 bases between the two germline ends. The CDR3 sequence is CASGEAQPQHF. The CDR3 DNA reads TGTGCCAGCGGGGAGGCTCAGCCCCAGCATTTT. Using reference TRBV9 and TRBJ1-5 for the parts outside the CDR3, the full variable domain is DSGVTQTPKHLITATGQRVTLRCSPRSGDLSVYWYQQSLDQGLQFLIQYYNGEERAKGNILERFSAQQFPDLHSELNLSSLELGDSALYFCASGEAQPQHFGDGTRLSIL.

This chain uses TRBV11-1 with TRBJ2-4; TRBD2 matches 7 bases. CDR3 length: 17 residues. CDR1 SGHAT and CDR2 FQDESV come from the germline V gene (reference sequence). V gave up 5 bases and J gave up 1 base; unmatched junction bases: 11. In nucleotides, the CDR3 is TGTGCCAGCAGCCCTAGGGAGGGCCGGGGGGCCAAAAACATTCAGTACTTC. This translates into CASSPREGRGAKNIQYF.

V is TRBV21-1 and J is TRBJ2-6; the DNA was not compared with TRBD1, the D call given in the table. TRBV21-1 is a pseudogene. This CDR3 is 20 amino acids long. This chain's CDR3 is CASSKIRGGSAYSGANVLTF. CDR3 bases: TGTGCCAGCAGCAAGATCAGGGGCGGGTCCGCTTACTCTGGGGCCAACGTCCTGACTTTC.

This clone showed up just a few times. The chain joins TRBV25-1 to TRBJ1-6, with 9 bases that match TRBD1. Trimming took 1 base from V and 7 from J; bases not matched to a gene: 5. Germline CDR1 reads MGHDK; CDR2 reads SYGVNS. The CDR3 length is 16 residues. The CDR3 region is CASSELRGQGNSPLHF. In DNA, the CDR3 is TGTGCCAGCAGTGAATTACGGGGACAGGGAAATTCACCCCTCCACTTT.